This section outlines one TCR beta chain sequence together with its context. Its antigen is not identified. The data originate from a study of T cell responses to AZD1222 COVID-19 vaccine. Study-level points and caveats: It should be noted that donors were predominantly white British and more often female, and clonal diversity was possibly underestimated. Repertoires were sampled only after the peak T cell response.

Using immunoSEQ multiplex PCR, the repertoire was profiled, and TCRdb retains in-frame clones only, with some absent. Of roughly 80,000 clones listed, about 87% are singletons. The input for sequencing was peripheral blood, taken on day 0 of AZD1222 vaccination. The sequence was obtained from an adult in good health.

As DNA, the CDR3 is TGTGCCAGCAGTCCCGGGACAGGGGAGAATGGCTACACCTTC. Its translation is CASSPGTGENGYTF. The chain uses TRBV2 and TRBJ1-2; 10 bases match TRBD1. From germline, CDR1 is SNHLY and CDR2 FYNNEI. CDR3 length equals 14 residues. After removal of 5 bases from V and 6 bases from J, the junction contained 6 bases not matched to a gene.